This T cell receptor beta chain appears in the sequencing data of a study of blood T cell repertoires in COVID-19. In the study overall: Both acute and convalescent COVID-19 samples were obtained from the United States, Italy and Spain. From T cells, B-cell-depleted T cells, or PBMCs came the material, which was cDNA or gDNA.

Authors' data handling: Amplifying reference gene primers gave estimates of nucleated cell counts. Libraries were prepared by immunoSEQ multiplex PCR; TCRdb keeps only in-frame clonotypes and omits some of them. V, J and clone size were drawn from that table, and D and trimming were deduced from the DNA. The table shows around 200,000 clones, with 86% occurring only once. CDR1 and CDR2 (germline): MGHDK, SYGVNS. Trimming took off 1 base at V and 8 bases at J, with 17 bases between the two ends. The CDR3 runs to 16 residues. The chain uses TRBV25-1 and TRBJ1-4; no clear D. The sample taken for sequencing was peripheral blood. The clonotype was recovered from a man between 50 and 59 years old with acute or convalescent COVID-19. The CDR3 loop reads CASSESAAGFHEKLFF. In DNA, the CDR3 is TGTGCCAGCAGTGAATCCGCCGCGGGGTTTCACGAAAAACTGTTTTTT.